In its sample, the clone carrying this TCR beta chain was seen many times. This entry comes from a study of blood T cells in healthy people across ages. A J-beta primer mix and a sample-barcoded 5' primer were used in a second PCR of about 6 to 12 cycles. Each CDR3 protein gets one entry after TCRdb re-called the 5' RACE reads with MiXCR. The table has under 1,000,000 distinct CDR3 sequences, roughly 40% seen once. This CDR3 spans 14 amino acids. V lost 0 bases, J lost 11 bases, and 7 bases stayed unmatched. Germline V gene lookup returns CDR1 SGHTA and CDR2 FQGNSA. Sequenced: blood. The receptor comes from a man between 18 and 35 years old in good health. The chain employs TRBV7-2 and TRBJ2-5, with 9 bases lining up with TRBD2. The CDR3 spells CASSLASGGWEQYF. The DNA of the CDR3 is TGTGCCAGCAGCTTAGCTAGCGGGGGTTGGGAGCAGTACTTC.